This T cell receptor (beta chain) was captured by sequencing in a study of blood T cell repertoires in COVID-19. About the research overall: Whether acute or convalescent, the COVID-19 samples came from the United States, Italy and Spain. Nucleic acid was either cDNA or gDNA, and it came from T cells, B-cell-depleted T cells, or PBMCs.

This CDR3 region has 19 residues. Per the germline V gene, CDR1 is SGHAT and CDR2 is FQNNGV. J was trimmed by 6 bases and V by 1 base; bases with no gene match: 19. Source study methods: The authors estimated nucleated cell counts from reference gene primer amplification. Libraries were prepared by immunoSEQ multiplex PCR; TCRdb keeps only in-frame clonotypes and omits some of them. V and J calls and clone size come straight from that table; D and trimming were deduced from the DNA. The sample contains 30,000 to 40,000 clones, 85% to 90% of which appear only once. The chain combines TRBV11-2 with TRBJ2-7; 9 bases agree with TRBD1. The sequenced sample was peripheral blood. This TCR came from an elderly man with active COVID-19. The CDR3 loop is CASSLARGQGPKDLREQYF. The CDR3 coding sequence is TGTGCCAGCAGCTTAGCGAGAGGACAGGGGCCCAAGGATCTTCGCGAGCAGTACTTC.